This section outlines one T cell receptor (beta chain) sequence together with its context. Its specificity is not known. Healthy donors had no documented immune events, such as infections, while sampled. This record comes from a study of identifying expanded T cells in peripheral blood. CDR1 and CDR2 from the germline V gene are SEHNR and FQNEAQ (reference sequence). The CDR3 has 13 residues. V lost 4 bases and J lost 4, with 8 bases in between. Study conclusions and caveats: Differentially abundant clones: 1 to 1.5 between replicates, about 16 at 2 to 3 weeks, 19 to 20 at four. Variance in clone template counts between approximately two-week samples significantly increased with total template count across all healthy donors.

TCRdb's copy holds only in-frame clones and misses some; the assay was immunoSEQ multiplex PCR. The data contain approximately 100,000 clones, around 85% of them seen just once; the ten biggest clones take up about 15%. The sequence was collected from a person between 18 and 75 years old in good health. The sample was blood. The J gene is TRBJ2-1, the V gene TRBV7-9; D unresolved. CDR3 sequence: CASSSDEYNEQFF. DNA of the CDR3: TGTGCCAGCAGCTCGGACGAATACAATGAGCAGTTCTTC. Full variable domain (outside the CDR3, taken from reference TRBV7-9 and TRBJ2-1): DTGVSQNPRHKITKRGQNVTFRCDPISEHNRLYWYRQTLGQGPEFLTYFQNEAQLEKSRLLSDRFSAERPKGSFSTLEIQRTEQGDSAMYLCASSSDEYNEQFFGPGTRLTVL.